This T cell receptor beta chain was recovered during a study of blood T cell repertoires in COVID-19. The CDR3 is made up of 15 amino acids. Germline CDR1 LNHNV, CDR2 YYDKDF (reference sequence). Trimming cost V 1 base and J 1 base, with 9 bases left between them. This clone was detected only once. Here immunoSEQ multiplex PCR was the method, and the copy in TCRdb shows in-frame clones only, minus some. Of 150,000 to 200,000 clones in the sample, over 75% were seen once. The chain is built from TRBV15 and TRBJ2-3, with no clear D. Sequenced sample: PBMCs or T cells enriched from blood (not recorded which). The sequence was collected from a human donor with acute COVID-19. The donor label of this sample is uncertain. The chain's CDR3 is CATSRGGQGTDTQYF. The CDR3, as DNA: TGTGCCACCAGCAGAGGTGGGCAGGGCACAGATACGCAGTATTTT.